The following is a TCR beta chain sequence with its context. Its antigen is still unknown. According to the study, TCR beta libraries were built with iRepertoire HTBI primers and CDR3-region Arm-PCR. TCRdb re-analysed the multiplex PCR reads in MiXCR, keeping a single row per CDR3 protein. The repertoire holds 450,000 or so distinct CDR3 sequences, with roughly 23% as singletons. This sample is part of a study of regulatory T cells in long-lasting Graves disease. Study results and limitations: Examination was confined to peripheral blood, excluding thyroid tissue. Segments TRBV28, TRBJ1-2 and TRBJ2-5 showed preferential usage in persistent disease.

V was pared by 5 bases and J by 2 bases, with 12 bases between. The CDR3 runs to 14 residues. CDR1 and CDR2 (germline): LNHDA, SQIVND (reference sequence). The time point: persistent/refractory GD, antithyroid drugs over 5 years with positive TRAb. There was RNA extracted from PBMCs, and the TCR library was made from it. EDTA tubes held Nine milliliters of peripheral blood from each patient. The genes are TRBV19 and TRBJ2-5; D is possibly TRBD1 or TRBD2 (5 bases each). This sequence originates from a female donor with Graves disease. The material was peripheral blood mononuclear cells (PBMCs), obtained when the disease was refractory, from a patient treated with antithyroid drugs. The CDR3 nucleotides are TGTGCCAGTAGTTACGGGGCGTCTCAAGAGACCCAGTACTTC. Translated: CASSYGASQETQYF. The whole variable domain, remainder taken from reference TRBV19 and TRBJ2-5, is DGGITQSPKYLFRKEGQNVTLSCEQNLNHDAMYWYRQDPGQGLRLIYYSQIVNDFQKGDIAEGYSVSREKKESFPLTVTSAQKNPTAFYLCASSYGASQETQYFGPGTRLLVL.